Shown below are 5 T cell receptor beta chains from a single sample sequenced in a study of Ad26.COV2.S vaccination and SARS-CoV-2 variants. Clones were sequenced by immunoSEQ multiplex PCR, and TCRdb holds only the in-frame ones, with some missing. The sample has hundreds of thousands of clones, about 89% seen once. The treatment was: roughly 18 received Ad26.COV2.S at low or high dose, single or two shots; 5 received placebo; per-sample allocation not given. Sampling was done on day 63 after the first vaccine or placebo injection. The source material was peripheral blood, sampled in a trial of Ad26.COV2.S vaccine versus placebo. Every receptor here comes from a person aged 18-65 years who received the Ad26.COV2.S COVID-19 vaccine or a placebo.

J is TRBJ2-7 and V is TRBV19; TRBD1 aligns across 7 bases. Germline CDR1 and CDR2: LNHDA and SQIVND (reference sequence). With 4 bases clipped from V and 5 bases from J, the junction kept 11 bases outside the gene matches. This CDR3 region has 15 residues. The CDR3 sequence is CASSNVGGLIHEQYF. In DNA, the CDR3 is TGTGCCAGTAGTAACGTAGGGGGCCTAATCCACGAGCAGTACTTC.

This chain links TRBV5-4 with TRBJ2-6; TRBD1 matches at 8 bases. CDR1 is SGHNT and CDR2 is YYREEE in the germline V gene (reference sequence). V was clipped by 3 bases and J by 0 bases; unmatched bases: 11. The CDR3 contains 19 residues. CDR3 loop: CASSSLGDRSPSGANVLTF. In nucleotides, the CDR3 is TGTGCCAGCAGCTCCCTCGGGGACAGGAGCCCCTCTGGGGCCAACGTCCTGACTTTC.

CDR3 residues: CASSPGDRDQETQYF. DNA of the CDR3: TGTGCCAGCAGCCCAGGGGACAGGGACCAAGAGACCCAGTACTTC. The gene calls are TRBV7-3 and TRBJ2-5; 9 nucleotides line up with TRBD1. This CDR3 is built from 15 residues. With V trimmed by 5 bases and J by 0 bases, 4 bases remained unmatched. Germline CDR1 is SGHTA and CDR2 is FQGTGA.

This chain connects TRBV19 to TRBJ1-1; D is uncertain. The germline V gene encodes CDR1 LNHDA and CDR2 SQIVND (reference sequence). The CDR3 runs to 13 residues. Between the trimmed V and J ends, which lost 3 bases and 0 bases, there was a span of 5 bases. The CDR3 bases are TGTGCCAGTAGTATCGCGTTGAACACTGAAGCTTTCTTT. This translates into CASSIALNTEAFF.

The chain couples TRBV2 to TRBJ2-2, with 8 bases lining up with TRBD1. CDR1 and CDR2 (germline): SNHLY, FYNNEI. The CDR3 length is 15 residues. The ends lost 6 bases at V and 4 bases at J; junction bases unmatched: 7. The CDR3 DNA reads as TGTGCCAGCAGCCTGCAGGGGGCTGGCACCGGGGAGCTGTTTTTT. Translated: CASSLQGAGTGELFF.